This entry concerns a single T cell receptor (beta chain). It is unclear where the CDR3 begins or ends on the DNA, so no DNA is shown, and the CDR3 is as TCRdb lists it. Sequenced by immunoSEQ multiplex PCR; TCRdb stores in-frame clones only, minus some. The data hold approximately 140,000 clones, with 80% observed a single time. This entry belongs to a study of blood T cell repertoires in COVID-19. The CDR3 totals 23 residues, both ends included. The germline gives CDR1 LGHNA, CDR2 YNFKEQ. The J gene is TRBJ2-7, the V gene TRBV4-2; the table calls TRBD2, which could not be checked here. The receptor's source is a man between 60 and 75 years old with active or convalescent COVID-19. Material: peripheral blood. CDR3 loop: CASSHPAGATSSTSGRGGRAQYF.